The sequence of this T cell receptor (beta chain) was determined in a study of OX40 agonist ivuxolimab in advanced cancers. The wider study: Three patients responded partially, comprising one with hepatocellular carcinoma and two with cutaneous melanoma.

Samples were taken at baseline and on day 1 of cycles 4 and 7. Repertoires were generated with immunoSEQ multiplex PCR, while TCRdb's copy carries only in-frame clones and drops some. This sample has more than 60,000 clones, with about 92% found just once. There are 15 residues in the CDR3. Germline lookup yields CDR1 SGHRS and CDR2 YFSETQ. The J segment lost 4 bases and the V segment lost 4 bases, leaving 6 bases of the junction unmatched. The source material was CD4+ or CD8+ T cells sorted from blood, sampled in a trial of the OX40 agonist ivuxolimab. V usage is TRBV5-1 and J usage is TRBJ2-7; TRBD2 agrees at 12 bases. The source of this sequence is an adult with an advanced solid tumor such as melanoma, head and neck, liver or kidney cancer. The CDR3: CASSPGTSGPYEQYF. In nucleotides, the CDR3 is TGCGCCAGCAGCCCGGGGACTAGCGGGCCATACGAGCAGTACTTC.